These T cell receptor beta chains were read from a single sample in a study of blood T cell repertoires in COVID-19. Repertoires were generated with immunoSEQ multiplex PCR, while TCRdb's copy carries only in-frame clones and drops some. The data hold roughly 72,000 clones, with approximately 88% observed a single time. Specimen: peripheral blood. These receptors originate from a human donor in a cohort sampled during active COVID-19. Each CDR3 is given with its conserved first and last residue. Fields, in order: clone size, V gene, D gene, J gene, CDR3 DNA, CDR3 protein. A D gene is named only where the DNA matches it firmly. Some rows have no size entry. The others give once, few or many, or a class for an expanded clone.

.	TRBV19	TRBD1	TRBJ1-3	TGTGCCAGTAGTATAACCGCAAAGACAGGGCTTGGAAACACCATATATTTT	CASSITAKTGLGNTIYF
once	TRBV19	.	TRBJ2-1	TGTGCCAGTAGTATCCGTGGACAGTACAATGAGCAGTTCTTC	CASSIRGQYNEQFF
.	TRBV19	.	TRBJ2-2	TGTGCCAGTAGTATATGGCTAGCTTTGGTCGGGGAGCTGTTTTTT	CASSIWLALVGELFF
.	TRBV11-3	TRBD2	TRBJ2-7	TGTGCCAGCAGCTTAAGCGGGGGAGATTACGAGCAGTACTTC	CASSLSGGDYEQYF
once	TRBV7-2	.	TRBJ2-2	TGTGCCAGCAGCTTACAGGGGCCAAACACCGGGGAGCTGTTTTTT	CASSLQGPNTGELFF
.	TRBV27	TRBD2	TRBJ2-7	TGTGCCAGCAGTTTATCTTCCAGCGGGAGGGTGGACGAGCAGTACTTC	CASSLSSSGRVDEQYF
.	TRBV5-4	.	TRBJ2-3	TGTGCCAGCAGCTCGGACTCCTCCACAGATACGCAGTATTTT	CASSSDSSTDTQYF
.	TRBV5-1	.	TRBJ1-2	TGCGCCAGCAGCTTAACAGCAGGCTATGGCTACACCTTC	CASSLTAGYGYTF
.	TRBV6-2/TRBV6-3	TRBD2	TRBJ2-1	TGTGCCAGCAGTAGGACTAGACGCAATGAGCAGTTCTTC	CASSRTRRNEQFF
.	TRBV12-5	TRBD1	TRBJ1-1	TGTGCTAGTGGTCCCGGGACAGGGGGTGAAGCTTTCTTT	CASGPGTGGEAFF
.	TRBV20-1	.	TRBJ2-1	TGCAGCGGTGGCGGGAATGAGCAGTTCTTC	CSGGGNEQFF
.	TRBV11-3	.	TRBJ2-5	TGTGCCAGCAGCTTATGCAAGCGGTTCGACCAAGAGACCCAGTACTTC	CASSLCKRFDQETQYF
.	TRBV12-3/TRBV12-4	.	TRBJ2-1	TGTGCCAGCAGCGCTATGGTGTATGAGCAGTTCTTC	CASSAMVYEQFF
.	TRBV6-6	.	TRBJ1-1	TGTGCCAGCAGTTATCCAGGTTGGGGGGGATTTTTT	CASSYPGWGGFF
.	TRBV28	TRBD1	TRBJ2-5	TGTGCCAGCAGCCCGAGGACAGGCCAAGAGACCCAGTACTTC	CASSPRTGQETQYF
.	TRBV4-1	.	TRBJ1-1	TGCGCCAGCAGCCAAGAGGACAGCCGTGGGGCTTTCTTT	CASSQEDSRGAFF
.	TRBV10-3	.	TRBJ1-1	TGTGCCATCAGTGAGGCGAACCCCGGGGGGAACACTGAAGCTTTCTTT	CAISEANPGGNTEAFF
.	TRBV7-9	.	TRBJ2-3	TGTGCCAGCAGCTCTTCGGAGAACACAGATACGCAGTATTTT	CASSSSENTDTQYF
.	TRBV18	.	TRBJ1-3	TGTGCCAGCAAGAGACAGAACTCTGGAAACACCATATATTTT	CASKRQNSGNTIYF
.	TRBV7-3	TRBD2	TRBJ2-5	TGTGCCAGCAGCTCCCGACTAGCGGGGGCCCTCTTGGCCCAGTACTTC	CASSSRLAGALLAQYF
.	TRBV6-6	.	TRBJ2-1	TGTGCCAGCAGTCCTCGGGCCAGGGGTTCATCTTCCGATGAGCAGTTCTTC	CASSPRARGSSSDEQFF
.	TRBV2	.	TRBJ2-2	TGTGCCAGCAGTGTTTTCAGGAACACCGGGGAGCTGTTTTTT	CASSVFRNTGELFF
.	TRBV29-1	TRBD2	TRBJ2-2	TGCAGCGTTGTCGTAGCGGTCGGGACTAGCGGGAGACGGGGAAACACCGGGGAGCTGTTTTTT	CSVVVAVGTSGRRGNTGELFF
.	TRBV27	.	TRBJ1-4	TGTGCCAGCAGTGCCAGCTGGGGCACTAATGAAAAACTGTTTTTT	CASSASWGTNEKLFF
.	TRBV5-1	TRBD1	TRBJ1-4	TGCGCCAGCAGCGCGGGACAGGGTGATGAAAAACTGTTTTTT	CASSAGQGDEKLFF
.	TRBV10-3	TRBD2	TRBJ2-5	TGTGCCATCAGTGGCAGCGGGGAAACCCAAGAGACCCAGTACTTC	CAISGSGETQETQYF
.	TRBV7-6	TRBD2	TRBJ2-7	TGTGCCAGCAGCTCTAGCGGGAGACCATACGAGCAGTACTTC	CASSSSGRPYEQYF
.	TRBV20-1	.	TRBJ1-5	TGCAGTGCTAGTGGGCTAGGGACTGAGAGTCAGCCCCAGCATTTT	CSASGLGTESQPQHF
once	TRBV6-2/TRBV6-3	.	TRBJ1-5	TGTGCCAGCAGTTACTCGACACCGAATCAGCCCCAGCATTTT	CASSYSTPNQPQHF
.	TRBV28	.	TRBJ1-4	TGTGCCAGCAAAAAACAGGGAGGGGAAAAACTGTTTTTT	CASKKQGGEKLFF
.	TRBV5-1	.	TRBJ1-4	TGCGCCAGCAGCTTGGGTGCGGGGCAGTCTAATGAAAAACTGTTTTTT	CASSLGAGQSNEKLFF
.	TRBV12-1	.	TRBJ2-1	TGTGCCAGCAGCTCGGCGACTAGCGGGGGATCCAATGAGCAGTTCTTC	CASSSATSGGSNEQFF
.	TRBV3-1/TRBV3-2	.	TRBJ1-2	TGTGCCAGCAGCCAAGCCGCGGGGGCTGGCTACACCTTC	CASSQAAGAGYTF
.	TRBV7-8	TRBD1	TRBJ1-2	TGTGCCAGCAGCTCTTACCGGGACAGGGAGGGCTACACCTTC	CASSSYRDREGYTF
.	TRBV25-1	.	TRBJ2-6	TGTGCCAGCAGTGCCGACAGGCCCGGAGGGGCCAACGTCCTGACTTTC	CASSADRPGGANVLTF
.	TRBV9	.	TRBJ1-1	TGTGCCAGCAGCGTAGCGGGGTTAGGGACTGAAGCTTTCTTT	CASSVAGLGTEAFF
.	TRBV5-1	.	TRBJ2-3	TGCGCCAGCAGCTCCCTGGGGGCGGGAGAGGCCACAGATACGCAGTATTTT	CASSSLGAGEATDTQYF
once	TRBV28	.	TRBJ2-3	TGTGCCAGCAGTACCACAGGGAGGGGAGATACGCAGTATTTT	CASSTTGRGDTQYF
.	TRBV27	TRBD1	TRBJ2-5	TGTGCCAGCACCTCCGCCGGGACAGAGGAAGAGACCCAGTACTTC	CASTSAGTEEETQYF
.	TRBV2	TRBD2	TRBJ2-7	TGTGCCAGCAGTGAATCTAGCGGGAGGATCTACGAGCAGTACTTC	CASSESSGRIYEQYF